Presented here are 15 T cell receptor beta chains from one specimen sequenced in a study of blood T cells in healthy people across ages. Through a sample-barcoded 5' primer and a J-beta primer mix, a second PCR was run for about 6 to 11 cycles. TCRdb re-called the 5' RACE reads with MiXCR, one entry per CDR3 protein. The data hold more than 650,000 distinct CDR3 sequences, with roughly 20% observed a single time. Sequencing was performed on blood. These receptors were collected from an older man in good health.

This sequence joins TRBV10-3 and TRBJ1-1; 10 bases are a match to TRBD1. The CDR3 sequence is 17 residues long. The V gene's germline CDR1 is ENHRY and CDR2 SYGVKD. V lost 6 bases, J lost 3 bases, and 13 bases stayed unmatched. In DNA, the CDR3 is TGTGCCATCAGCCCCTCGTCGGGACAGGGGATCGACACTGAAGCTTTCTTT. This sequence encodes CAISPSSGQGIDTEAFF.

This chain joins TRBV11-2 and TRBJ2-3; D could derive from TRBD1 or TRBD2 (6 bases each). The V gene's germline CDR1 is SGHAT and CDR2 FQNNGV. V lost 2 bases and J 2 bases, leaving 14 bases between the germline ends. This CDR3 is 16 amino acids long. CDR3 protein: CASSLLGGTNTDTQYF. The CDR3 bases are TGTGCCAGCAGCTTATTAGGGGGGACCAACACAGATACGCAGTATTTT.

The chain carries TRBV9 and TRBJ1-1; D is unresolved. The germline gives CDR1 SGDLS, CDR2 YYNGEE. The CDR3 runs to 15 residues. The V and J ends lost 3 bases and 3 bases respectively, with 15 bases between them. This CDR3 is CASSETPSGHTEAFF. The CDR3 nucleotides read TGTGCCAGCAGCGAAACCCCATCGGGTCACACTGAAGCTTTCTTT.

There are a few counts of this clonotype. V gene TRBV7-2 combines with J gene TRBJ2-1, with D perhaps matching TRBD2 (7 bases). CDR3 size: 16 residues. Germline V CDR1 and CDR2: SGHTA, FQGNSA. Trimming stripped 0 bases from V and 2 bases from J, with 11 bases between. CDR3 protein: CASSLAGGATYNEQFF. In DNA, the CDR3 is TGTGCCAGCAGCTTAGCGGGGGGGGCAACCTACAATGAGCAGTTCTTC.

This clonotype turned up a few times. The rearrangement links TRBV7-9 to TRBJ2-7; 8 bases line up with TRBD1. V lost 7 bases and J lost 6; bases outside the gene matches: 11. Germline values: CDR1 SEHNR, CDR2 FQNEAQ (reference sequence). The CDR3 covers 14 residues. The CDR3 coding sequence is TGTGCCAGCAAGATGGACAGGGTCGTTGGCGAGCAGTACTTC. Its translation is CASKMDRVVGEQYF.

The sample holds a few counts of this clonotype. The V gene is TRBV5-1, the J gene TRBJ2-1; TRBD1 might be the D (5 bases). In germline, CDR1 is SGHRS, CDR2 YFSETQ. The length of the CDR3 is 14 residues. Trimming left V 4 bases short and J 9 bases short, with 17 bases between. CDR3 protein: CASSTSVTGLEQFF. As DNA, the CDR3 is TGCGCCAGCAGCACCTCCGTCACAGGCCTTGAGCAGTTCTTC.

This clonotype was seen only once. The V call is TRBV2, the J call TRBJ1-2; TRBD1 is a possible D gene (6 bases). V shed 2 bases and J shed 7 bases, with 17 bases lying between them. This CDR3 is 15 amino acids long. Germline CDR1 and CDR2: SNHLY and FYNNEI. CDR3 amino acids: CASSEIGGGVAGYTF. The CDR3 DNA sequence: TGTGCCAGCAGTGAAATCGGGGGCGGGGTGGCTGGCTACACCTTC.

This clonotype was recorded many times. A junction boundary mismatches the germline segment, possibly from a read error. The chain carries TRBV7-2 and TRBJ2-6; D is unclear. The germline CDR1 and CDR2 sequences are SGHTA and FQGNSA. This CDR3 spans 15 amino acids. For the CDR3, the DNA is TGCGCCAGCAGCTTGGTTGGGACTGGGGCCAACGTCCTGACTTTC. It is translated as CASSLVGTGANVLTF.

The chain uses TRBV5-1 and TRBJ1-3; D may be TRBD1 (5 bases). Germline values: CDR1 SGHRS, CDR2 YFSETQ. CDR3 length equals 14 residues. Trimming took 4 bases from V and 0 from J, leaving 8 bases between them. Here the CDR3 reads CASSGTHSGNTIYF. CDR3 bases: TGCGCCAGCAGCGGGACCCACTCTGGAAACACCATATATTTT.

The chain employs TRBV5-1 and TRBJ1-2, with D maybe TRBD1 (5 bases). V was pared by 1 base and J by 7 bases, with 14 bases between. Germline values: CDR1 SGHRS, CDR2 YFSETQ. This CDR3 spans 14 amino acids. CDR3 bases: TGCGCCAGCAGCTTGACGGGGCTTGACTGTGGCTACACCTTC. It is translated as CASSLTGLDCGYTF.

V gene TRBV3-1 combines with J gene TRBJ2-4, with D possibly TRBD1 on 6 matching bases. The CDR3 is made up of 14 amino acids. V was trimmed by 4 bases and J by 7 bases, leaving 14 bases between them. Per the germline V gene, CDR1 is LGHDT and CDR2 is YNNKEL (reference sequence). The CDR3, as DNA: TGTGCCAGCAGCCTCCAGGAGAGGGGGAACATTCAGTACTTC. Translated, it gives CASSLQERGNIQYF.

V gene TRBV24-1 combines with J gene TRBJ2-3; 8 bases are a match to TRBD1. Looked up from germline, CDR1 is KGHDR and CDR2 is SFDVKD. V dropped 6 bases and J dropped 4; count of bases not matched to a gene: 11. The CDR3 has 16 amino acids. This chain's CDR3 is CATSSFAGGSADTQYF. Written as DNA, the CDR3 is TGTGCCACCAGTAGCTTTGCAGGGGGCTCTGCAGATACGCAGTATTTT.

The sample holds a few counts of this clonotype. This chain connects TRBV27 to TRBJ1-6; TRBD1 agrees at 11 bases. After removal of 3 bases from V and 9 bases from J, the junction contained 7 bases not matched to a gene. The CDR3 spans 16 residues. The V gene's germline CDR1 is MNHEY and CDR2 SMNVEV (reference sequence). CDR3 coding DNA: TGTGCCAGCAGTTTCACGGGACAGGGGGTAGTTTCACCCCTCCACTTT. Translation gives CASSFTGQGVVSPLHF.

This clonotype was seen a few times. The gene calls are TRBV12-3 or TRBV12-4 and TRBJ1-5; D remains unclear. Between the trimmed V and J ends, which lost 7 bases and 6 bases, there was a span of 13 bases. The CDR3 has 13 amino acids. The DNA of the CDR3 is TGTGCCAGCACCTTGGGTCGGGTTCAGCCCCAGCATTTT. Protein product: CASTLGRVQPQHF.

There are a few counts of this clonotype. V gene TRBV10-3 combines with J gene TRBJ1-2; D is perhaps TRBD1 (5 bases). Per germline, CDR1 ENHRY and CDR2 SYGVKD. The CDR3 runs to 16 residues. The V end lost 3 bases, the J end lost 2 bases, and 16 bases lay between the germline ends. The DNA of the CDR3 is TGTGCCATCAGTGACAGGGTTATCCATACAAACTATGGCTACACCTTC. It is translated as CAISDRVIHTNYGYTF.